This TCR beta chain is drawn from a study of T cells in Graves' hyperthyroidism and ophthalmopathy. General study findings and limits: Progression to ophthalmopathy was predicted a median of about 6.6 months early. Ophthalmopathy was distinguished from stable hyperthyroidism by 13 V-J signatures.

Stable Graves' hyperthyroidism meant no ophthalmopathy progression within 18 months. The hyperthyroidism was newly diagnosed and had lasted under 2 months; the patients were aged 18 to 65. This clonotype was counted at least ten times. Its target is unknown. This CDR3 has 13 amino acids. V was cut by 7 bases and J by 4 bases, with 13 bases left in between. Germline CDR1 MDHEN, CDR2 SYDVKM. Researchers took RNA transcripts and amplified the TCR beta CDR3 regions from them. Primed by the HTBI set, a first-round RT-PCR was run on the TCR CDR3. TCRdb processed the multiplex PCR reads anew with MiXCR; each CDR3 protein has one entry. This table has under 400,000 distinct CDR3 sequences, 13% appearing once.

The rearrangement uses TRBV28 and TRBJ2-5; D uncertain. The specimen sequenced was blood. The source of this sequence is a woman aged 18-30 years with Graves' hyperthyroidism. In DNA, the CDR3 is TGTGCCAGCAAGGTCCAGCTCCGAGAGACCCAGTACTTC. It specifies CASKVQLRETQYF.